This T cell receptor beta chain was documented in a study of T cells after yellow fever vaccination (dated by TCRdb to between 2018 and 2021). With respect to the entire study: The SMART-Seq v4 Ultra Low Input RNA kit was used to prepare libraries from fractions with low cell numbers. To follow T-cell clones before and after primary and booster YFV17D yellow fever vaccination, bulk TCR alpha and beta repertoires were sequenced over time. The cohort comprised two healthy male donors, one aged 18 to 29 and one aged 30 to 39 years. Blood was collected at multiple timepoints before and after primary and secondary immunization, and bulk PBMC replicates and cell subsets were isolated.

This sample's treatment or condition label indicates: live attenuated yellow fever vaccine strain. PBMCs were isolated from peripheral blood using a standard Ficoll-Paque protocol. CD4 and CD8 T-cell fractions were isolated with Dynabeads CD4 and CD8 positive selection kits. TriZol was used to extract RNA from bulk PBMCs, CD4 and CD8 fractions, and dextramer-positive and dextramer-negative fractions. On the study overall, not on this receptor specifically: A small share of clonotypes was detected in both CD4 and CD8 compartments, with the overlap likely arising from convergent recombination. Because abundant contaminating clonotypes from the bulk population could be contained in FACS-sorted repertoires, computational filtering was required. Most clones expanded after primary vaccination (about 95% of CD4 and 80% to 90% of CD8) were re-detected after the booster, suggesting that broad memory maintenance occurred. Only two donors were included in the study, so the extent to which the findings can be generalized is limited. Compared with the primary T-cell response, the secondary T-cell response was weaker but faster, peaking on day 5 rather than day 15.

A few counts support this clonotype. No cognate antigen has been identified for it. The sample holds no much larger clone one base away, and base qualities are not on file. The sequencer was an Illumina NovaSeq 6000. Synthesis of TCR cDNA relied on 5'RACE template switching, a step that introduced a universal primer site along with unique molecular identifiers. Priming for cDNA synthesis came from both the TCR alpha and TCR beta constant segments. Library amplification used two PCR steps, and the second PCR step added sample barcodes and sequencing adapters. Sequencing of libraries was done on Illumina HiSeq 2500 (2x100 bp) or NovaSeq (2x150 bp). As for the authors' bioinformatics: Reads were demultiplexed and collapsed into UMI consensus sequences with MIGEC, and V(D)J alignment was performed with MiXCR. Vaccine-responding clonotypes were defined with edgeR using replicate PBMC samples, requiring FDR below 0.01 and a log2 fold change above 5 up to day 15. Each bulk clonotype was labeled CD4 or CD8 based on which sequenced repertoire, CD4 or CD8, contained the clonotype at higher abundance. TCRdb reworked the public reads: Q25 trimming with fastp, MiXCR clone assembly, productive beta chains retained. Each CDR3 protein gets just one entry, which takes the most common genes and DNA from the rows behind it. The V and J calls shown here were made by TCRdb, not taken from the authors' results. The sample table shows hundreds of thousands of distinct CDR3 sequences, and around 13% are seen once. The ten largest clones represent 3.2% of the sample.

Measured from the cysteine to the phenylalanine, the CDR3 is 14 residues long. This entry keeps only the CDR3 DNA: 42 bases, framed from base 1. CDR1 is given as MNHNS and CDR2 as SASEGT, both from the germline V gene. V and J are trimmed by 6 bases and 0 bases, and the gene matches miss 4 bases of the junction. The receptor was isolated from a young man who received the YFV17D yellow fever vaccine. The rearrangement joined TRBV6-1 to TRBJ2-7; 8 bases in the middle match TRBD2. Here the sequenced sample was CD4+ T cells sorted from PBMCs, taken 15 days after the yellow fever booster vaccination. For the CDR3, the sequence is CASRASGLSYEQYF. Here is the DNA: TGTGCCAGCAGAGCTAGCGGGCTCTCCTACGAGCAGTACTTC.